One and the same sample provided the 26 T cell receptor beta chains below, sequenced in a study of cytomegalovirus exposure and HLA in healthy donors. The PCR made use of 60 Vbeta and 13 Jbeta primers. Clones were sequenced by immunoSEQ multiplex PCR, and TCRdb holds only the in-frame ones, with some missing. The sample lists a few hundred thousand clones, 70% to 85% occurring once. The sample consisted of PBMCs. The receptors were sampled from a woman aged 40 to 55 in good health and CMV-seronegative.

Here the CDR3 DNA reads TGCAGCGTTGACAGGGGAGCCAACGAGCAGTACTTC. This encodes CSVDRGANEQYF. The genes are TRBV29-1 and TRBJ2-7; D is perhaps TRBD1 (6 bases). The germline V gene has CDR1 SQVTM and CDR2 ANQGSEA. V was trimmed by 3 bases and J by 5 bases, leaving 11 bases between them. This CDR3 spans 12 amino acids.

V and J are TRBV4-1 and TRBJ2-7; weak D call: TRBD1 (5 bases). This CDR3 has 14 residues. CDR1 is MGHRA, CDR2 YSYEKL, per germline. The V end was cut by 1 base, the J end by 2 bases, with 9 bases between. The CDR3 DNA sequence: TGCGCCAGCAGCCAAGTCACAGGCACCTACGAGCAGTACTTC. This codes for CASSQVTGTYEQYF.

V usage is TRBV11-3 and J usage is TRBJ2-5, with 10 bases matching TRBD2. The CDR3 length is 17 residues. CDR1 is SGHNT and CDR2 is YENEEA in the germline V gene. The V gene end was trimmed by 2 bases and the J gene end by 0 bases; junction bases not matched to a gene: 6. This CDR3 reads CASSLLAGAMYQETQYF. CDR3 in DNA: TGTGCCAGCAGCTTACTAGCGGGGGCCATGTACCAAGAGACCCAGTACTTC.

V is TRBV9 and J is TRBJ2-5; D perhaps matches TRBD1 (5 bases). This CDR3 is built from 15 residues. V dropped 0 bases and J dropped 5 bases, with 14 bases sitting between them. Germline V lookup: CDR1 SGDLS, CDR2 YYNGEE. As DNA, the CDR3 is TGTGCCAGCAGCGTAGGATCAGGGTCGGGTGAGACCCAGTACTTC. Its protein is CASSVGSGSGETQYF. Filled out from reference TRBV9 and TRBJ2-5, the complete variable domain reads DSGVTQTPKHLITATGQRVTLRCSPRSGDLSVYWYQQSLDQGLQFLIQYYNGEERAKGNILERFSAQQFPDLHSELNLSSLELGDSALYFCASSVGSGSGETQYFGPGTRLLVL.

The J gene is TRBJ2-1, the V gene TRBV5-1, with 7 positions matching TRBD2. After removal of 2 bases from V and 8 bases from J, the junction contained 10 bases not matched to a gene. Per the germline V gene, CDR1 is SGHRS and CDR2 is YFSETQ. The CDR3 totals 15 residues. DNA of the CDR3: TGCGCCAGCAGCTTCCTAGGCGGGGGAAACGATGAGCAGTTCTTC. Amino acids: CASSFLGGGNDEQFF.

The chain carries TRBV5-6 and TRBJ2-7; the match to TRBD1 covers 7 bases. V lost 0 bases and J lost 4; bases outside the gene matches: 7. The V gene's germline CDR1 is SGHDT and CDR2 YYEEEE. This CDR3 contains 15 residues. CDR3 sequence (DNA): TGTGCCAGCAGCTTGGGGGACAGATGGGAGTACGAGCAGTACTTC. Protein: CASSLGDRWEYEQYF.

The CDR3 nucleotides read TGTGCCAGCAGCCGGACAGGGGAGGGCTACACCTTC. Protein product: CASSRTGEGYTF. This chain joins TRBV13 and TRBJ1-2; 9 bases map to TRBD1. CDR1 is PRHDT and CDR2 is FYEKMQ in the germline V gene (reference sequence). This CDR3 comprises 12 residues. The V gene end was trimmed by 5 bases and the J gene end by 8 bases; junction bases not matched to a gene: 3. The full variable domain, rest sourced from reference TRBV13 and TRBJ1-2, is AAGVIQSPRHLIKEKRETATLKCYPIPRHDTVYWYQQGPGQDPQFLISFYEKMQSDKGSIPDRFSAQQFSDYHSELNMSSLELGDSALYFCASSRTGEGYTFGSGTRLTVV.

The table lists this clone with a count of one. The J gene is TRBJ2-7, the V gene TRBV4-1, with a tentative D call TRBD1 (6 bases). The CDR3 runs 14 residues. V was pared by 3 bases and J by 0 bases, with 9 bases between. CDR1 and CDR2 from the germline V gene are MGHRA and YSYEKL. The CDR3 loop reads CASSHTDSSYEQYF. CDR3 sequence (DNA): TGCGCCAGCAGCCACACGGACAGCTCCTACGAGCAGTACTTC.

The V and J genes are TRBV29-1 and TRBJ1-1; the D gene is possibly TRBD1 (5 bases). Germline CDR1 and CDR2: SQVTM and ANQGSEA. The CDR3 contains 11 residues. V was cut by 2 bases and J by 4 bases, with 5 bases left in between. The CDR3 nucleotides are TGCAGCGTTGAACAGGGCACTGAAGCTTTCTTT. This sequence encodes CSVEQGTEAFF.

This chain joins TRBV2 and TRBJ1-2; TRBD1 aligns across 10 bases. CDR1 is SNHLY, CDR2 FYNNEI, per germline. The CDR3 runs 15 residues. The J segment lost 8 bases and the V segment lost 3 bases, leaving 9 bases of the junction unmatched. CDR3 region: CASSDGTGAIRGYTF. The CDR3 bases are TGTGCCAGCAGTGACGGGACAGGGGCAATTCGGGGCTACACCTTC.

The rearrangement joins TRBV4-2 to TRBJ2-5; D perhaps matches TRBD2 (6 bases). The CDR3 has 15 residues. Germline CDR1 and CDR2: LGHNA and YNFKEQ. V lost 0 bases and J 5 bases, leaving 13 bases between the germline ends. DNA for the CDR3: TGTGCCAGCAGCCAAGAAATTAGCGGTGTGGAGACCCAGTACTTC. Residues: CASSQEISGVETQYF.

This chain links TRBV7-6 with TRBJ2-2; D gene ambiguous. CDR3 length: 14 residues. Trimming left V 5 bases short and J 2 bases short, with 9 bases between. The germline V gene encodes CDR1 SGHVS and CDR2 FNYEAQ. The DNA for the CDR3 is TGTGCCAGCAGCCCCGCCCTAAACACCGGGGAGCTGTTTTTT. The encoded protein is CASSPALNTGELFF. The whole variable domain, remainder taken from reference TRBV7-6 and TRBJ2-2, is GAGVSQSPRYKVTKRGQDVALRCDPISGHVSLYWYRQALGQGPEFLTYFNYEAQQDKSGLPNDRFSAERPEGSISTLTIQRTEQRDSAMYRCASSPALNTGELFFGEGSRLTVL.

The chain recombines TRBV6-5 with TRBJ2-1; possible D gene TRBD1, 6 bases. The CDR3 has 16 residues. The germline V gene has CDR1 MNHEY and CDR2 SVGAGI. The V end was cut by 4 bases, the J end by 4 bases, with 17 bases between. The CDR3 DNA reads TGTGCCAGCAGTTCGACACAGGGCCAACTATACAATGAGCAGTTCTTC. Encoded protein: CASSSTQGQLYNEQFF.

This clone was counted once. The genes are TRBV29-1 and TRBJ1-1, with TRBD1 matching 7 bases. Germline V gives CDR1 SQVTM, CDR2 ANQGSEA. With 2 bases clipped from V and 8 bases from J, the junction kept 8 bases outside the gene matches. This CDR3 spans 13 amino acids. The CDR3 nucleotides read TGCAGCGTTGAATCCAGGGGGACGGGAGAAGCTTTCTTT. Protein sequence: CSVESRGTGEAFF.

CDR3 sequence (DNA): TGTGCCAGCTCATCGACAGGGCCGGCAGATACGCAGTATTTT. Translation gives CASSSTGPADTQYF. The J gene is TRBJ2-3, the V gene TRBV18; 7 positions agree with TRBD1. Germline V gene lookup returns CDR1 KGHSH and CDR2 LQKENI. V was pared by 5 bases and J by 4 bases, with 6 bases of the junction left unmatched. This CDR3 has 14 residues.

This clone was recorded once. The chain carries TRBV5-4 and TRBJ1-1; 8 positions agree with TRBD1. Germline values: CDR1 SGHNT, CDR2 YYREEE (reference sequence). The CDR3 has 15 residues. With V trimmed by 2 bases and J by 3 bases, 6 bases remained unmatched. The DNA of the CDR3 is TGTGCCAGCAGCTTTCAGGGGGCTATGGACACTGAAGCTTTCTTT. Residues: CASSFQGAMDTEAFF.

The chain recombines TRBV7-9 with TRBJ1-5; D is ambiguous. The CDR3 loop spans 14 amino acids. Germline V gene data show CDR1 as SEHNR and CDR2 as FQNEAQ (reference sequence). Trimming shortened V by 0 bases and J by 6 bases, and 9 bases separated the two germline ends. As DNA, the CDR3 is TGTGCCAGCAGCTTAGCGGGAGTAGGTCAGCCCCAGCATTTT. This sequence encodes CASSLAGVGQPQHF.

The V call is TRBV7-9, the J call TRBJ2-3, with TRBD2 identical over 11 bases. Germline CDR1 and CDR2: SEHNR and FQNEAQ (reference sequence). V was clipped by 0 bases and J by 1 base; unmatched bases: 9. The CDR3 runs 19 residues. CDR3 in amino acids: CASSLAGIAGGRGTDTQYF. The CDR3, as DNA: TGTGCCAGCAGCTTAGCCGGGATAGCGGGGGGGCGTGGCACAGATACGCAGTATTTT.

This clone has more than one count but fewer than ten. The chain has TRBV5-6 and TRBJ1-1; D might be TRBD1 (6 bases). CDR3 length equals 13 residues. Germline loops: CDR1 SGHDT, CDR2 YYEEEE. V lost 4 bases to trimming and J lost 1 base, with 8 bases between them. CDR3 sequence: CASSLTGNTEAFF. The CDR3 bases are TGTGCCAGCAGCCTGACAGGGAACACTGAAGCTTTCTTT.

The chain employs TRBV2 and TRBJ2-1; a weak D match, TRBD1 (6 bases). Germline V gene sequence: CDR1 SNHLY, CDR2 FYNNEI. Trimming left V 3 bases short and J 5 bases short, with 17 bases between. CDR3 length: 16 residues. The CDR3 region is CASSDQQGRLHNEQFF. CDR3 coding DNA: TGTGCCAGCAGTGACCAACAGGGACGGCTACACAATGAGCAGTTCTTC.

The gene calls are TRBV4-3 and TRBJ2-1; 7 bases fit TRBD1. Germline assignment: CDR1 LGHNA and CDR2 YSLEER. V lost 4 bases, J lost 8 bases, and 8 bases stayed unmatched. The CDR3 is 14 residues long. The chain's CDR3 is CASSRRQGGDEQFF. CDR3 DNA: TGCGCCAGCAGCCGACGACAGGGTGGCGATGAGCAGTTCTTC.

This chain joins TRBV15 and TRBJ2-5; D is possibly TRBD1 (5 bases). Germline values: CDR1 LNHNV, CDR2 YYDKDF (reference sequence). Trimming removed 0 bases at V and 5 bases at J, with 13 bases between. The CDR3 has 15 residues. The CDR3 nucleotides read TGTGCCACCAGCAGAGATAGGGGTATGGGGGAGACCCAGTACTTC. Its protein product is CATSRDRGMGETQYF.

V and J are TRBV7-9 and TRBJ2-3; D gene ambiguous. In germline, CDR1 is SEHNR, CDR2 FQNEAQ (reference sequence). This CDR3 has 11 amino acids. The germline V and J ends were trimmed by 7 bases and 2 bases, with 4 bases remaining between them. CDR3 in DNA: TGTGCCAGCACCCTCACAGATACGCAGTATTTT. Translating gives CASTLTDTQYF. The whole variable domain, remainder taken from reference TRBV7-9 and TRBJ2-3, is DTGVSQNPRHKITKRGQNVTFRCDPISEHNRLYWYRQTLGQGPEFLTYFQNEAQLEKSRLLSDRFSAERPKGSFSTLEIQRTEQGDSAMYLCASTLTDTQYFGPGTRLTVL.

This chain links TRBV5-6 with TRBJ2-7; D is unresolved. CDR3 length equals 12 residues. Germline V gene sequence: CDR1 SGHDT, CDR2 YYEEEE. Trimming pared 1 base from V and 2 bases from J, leaving 4 bases between. The CDR3 loop is CASSLFAYEQYF. The DNA for the CDR3 is TGTGCCAGCAGCTTGTTCGCCTACGAGCAGTACTTC.

The chain recombines TRBV9 with TRBJ1-5; no reliable D call. Germline CDR1 SGDLS, CDR2 YYNGEE. Trimming left V 2 bases short and J 3 bases short, with 12 bases between. This CDR3 has 15 amino acids. The DNA for the CDR3 is TGTGCCAGCAGCGTCGACGGAGGCAACAATCAGCCCCAGCATTTT. It encodes CASSVDGGNNQPQHF.

The genes are TRBV7-6 and TRBJ1-5, with 8 bases matching TRBD1. CDR1 is SGHVS, CDR2 FNYEAQ, per germline. J lost 0 bases, V lost 5 bases, and 6 bases had no gene match. CDR3 length: 16 residues. The CDR3 nucleotides are TGTGCCAGCAGCCCCGGGACAGGAGATAGCAATCAGCCCCAGCATTTT. Encoded protein: CASSPGTGDSNQPQHF.